A selection of T cell receptor beta chains follows, all from one sample in a study of blood T cell repertoires in COVID-19. The method was immunoSEQ multiplex PCR; TCRdb's version includes in-frame clones alone and lacks a portion of them. There are about 370,000 clones in the sample; more than 85% occur only once, and roughly 0.9% lies in the top ten. Input material: PBMCs or T cells enriched from blood (not recorded which). The receptors shown here come from a woman in her forties who had been exposed to COVID-19. CDR3s include the opening cysteine and the closing phenylalanine or tryptophan. A D gene is named only where the DNA matches it firmly. Expanded clones get a size class; other rows say once, few or many, or leave the size out.

d_gene: .; j_gene: TRBJ2-1; abundance: once; v_gene: TRBV5-1; CDR3nt: TGCGCCAGCAGCTTGGGACTAAGCAATGAGCAGTTCTTC; CDR3aa: CASSLGLSNEQFF
d_gene: .; j_gene: TRBJ2-5; abundance: .; v_gene: TRBV19; CDR3nt: TGTGCCAGTACCCACCTTATTGGGGGGAAAGAGACCCAGTACTTC; CDR3aa: CASTHLIGGKETQYF
d_gene: .; j_gene: TRBJ1-2; abundance: .; v_gene: TRBV18; CDR3nt: TGTGCCAGCTCACCACCAGGACTTTATGGCTACACCTTC; CDR3aa: CASSPPGLYGYTF
d_gene: TRBD1; j_gene: TRBJ2-7; abundance: few; v_gene: TRBV30; CDR3nt: TGTGCCTGGAGGGACAGGGGTTACACCTACGAGCAGTACTTC; CDR3aa: CAWRDRGYTYEQYF
d_gene: .; j_gene: TRBJ1-2; abundance: .; v_gene: TRBV3-1/TRBV3-2; CDR3nt: TGTGCCAGCAGCCCAGGGTACTATGGCTACACCTTC; CDR3aa: CASSPGYYGYTF
d_gene: .; j_gene: TRBJ1-2; abundance: .; v_gene: TRBV7-9; CDR3nt: TGTGCCAGCAGCTTAGAGGCAGGGGCAGGCTACACCTTC; CDR3aa: CASSLEAGAGYTF
d_gene: TRBD1; j_gene: TRBJ2-7; abundance: .; v_gene: TRBV12-3/TRBV12-4; CDR3nt: TGTGCCAGCAGTTTCAACAGGGGCTACGAGCAGTACTTC; CDR3aa: CASSFNRGYEQYF
d_gene: TRBD1; j_gene: TRBJ1-2; abundance: .; v_gene: TRBV10-1; CDR3nt: TGCGCCAGCAGTGCCCGGACAGGCTATGGCTACACCTTC; CDR3aa: CASSARTGYGYTF
d_gene: TRBD1; j_gene: TRBJ2-1; abundance: .; v_gene: TRBV6-5; CDR3nt: TGTGCCAGCAGGCCCGACAGGGGGGTCTACAATGAGCAGTTCTTC; CDR3aa: CASRPDRGVYNEQFF
d_gene: .; j_gene: TRBJ2-7; abundance: .; v_gene: TRBV19; CDR3nt: TGTGCCAGTAGTGAGCGGACAGAAAGCCCCTACGAGCAGTACTTC; CDR3aa: CASSERTESPYEQYF
d_gene: TRBD2; j_gene: TRBJ2-1; abundance: .; v_gene: TRBV9; CDR3nt: TGTGCCAGTTCCGGGACTAGCGGTTTCAATGAGCAGTTCTTC; CDR3aa: CASSGTSGFNEQFF
d_gene: .; j_gene: TRBJ2-1; abundance: .; v_gene: TRBV7-2; CDR3nt: TGTGCCAGTGCGGACATAATGGTAGGTGAGCAGTTCTTC; CDR3aa: CASADIMVGEQFF
d_gene: .; j_gene: TRBJ1-4; abundance: .; v_gene: TRBV7-9; CDR3nt: TGTGCCAGCAGCTTCCCCGGGGGGGGTGTCGTGGAAAAACTGTTTTTT; CDR3aa: CASSFPGGGVVEKLFF
d_gene: .; j_gene: TRBJ2-3; abundance: .; v_gene: TRBV7-2; CDR3nt: TGTGCCAGCAGCCCTTTAGCGCCCTTTGGGACAGATACGCAGTATTTT; CDR3aa: CASSPLAPFGTDTQYF
d_gene: .; j_gene: TRBJ1-2; abundance: .; v_gene: TRBV4-2; CDR3nt: TGTGCCAGCAGCCAAGAAACCAGTACAGGGTTACGAGATGGCTACACCTTC; CDR3aa: CASSQETSTGLRDGYTF
d_gene: .; j_gene: TRBJ1-2; abundance: .; v_gene: TRBV25-1; CDR3nt: TGTGCCAGCACGGGGGGGGTCGGCATCACCTTC; CDR3aa: CASTGGVGITF
d_gene: TRBD1; j_gene: TRBJ1-2; abundance: .; v_gene: TRBV7-2; CDR3nt: TGTGCCAGCAGCTCGCCGGGACAGGTCCACTATGGCTACACCTTC; CDR3aa: CASSSPGQVHYGYTF
d_gene: .; j_gene: TRBJ1-4; abundance: .; v_gene: TRBV30; CDR3nt: TGTGCCTGGACCCGGCGGGGGAAGGCTAATGAAAAACTGTTTTTT; CDR3aa: CAWTRRGKANEKLFF
d_gene: .; j_gene: TRBJ1-2; abundance: once; v_gene: TRBV24-1; CDR3nt: TGTGCCACCAGCTCGGGACTTAGCGGCTATGGCTACACCTTC; CDR3aa: CATSSGLSGYGYTF
d_gene: TRBD1; j_gene: TRBJ1-3; abundance: .; v_gene: TRBV5-4; CDR3nt: TGTGCCAGCAGCTTTGGACAGGGGAACATATATTTT; CDR3aa: CASSFGQGNIYF
d_gene: TRBD2; j_gene: TRBJ2-5; abundance: .; v_gene: TRBV6-5; CDR3nt: TGTGCCAGCAGTCCCCTCCTGGGACTAGCCCCAGACCAGTACTTC; CDR3aa: CASSPLLGLAPDQYF
d_gene: .; j_gene: TRBJ1-3; abundance: .; v_gene: TRBV25-1; CDR3nt: TGTGCCAGCAGTGAATGGGCCCCCGGAAACACCATATATTTT; CDR3aa: CASSEWAPGNTIYF
d_gene: .; j_gene: TRBJ2-7; abundance: .; v_gene: TRBV5-1; CDR3nt: TGCGCCAGCAGCTTGGACAGGGGACTCTCCTACGAGCAGTACTTC; CDR3aa: CASSLDRGLSYEQYF
d_gene: TRBD2; j_gene: TRBJ2-7; abundance: .; v_gene: TRBV12-5; CDR3nt: TGTGCTAGTGAACTGAGCGGGGCTACCTACGAGCAGTACTTC; CDR3aa: CASELSGATYEQYF
d_gene: .; j_gene: TRBJ1-1; abundance: once; v_gene: TRBV5-1; CDR3nt: TGCGCCAGCAGCTTGTACGGGTCGAACACTGAAGCTTTCTTT; CDR3aa: CASSLYGSNTEAFF
d_gene: TRBD2; j_gene: TRBJ2-5; abundance: .; v_gene: TRBV19; CDR3nt: TGTGCCAGTAGTATTGCTAGCGGGGGGGGTGGCGAGACCCAGTACTTC; CDR3aa: CASSIASGGGGETQYF
d_gene: TRBD1; j_gene: TRBJ1-2; abundance: .; v_gene: TRBV7-8; CDR3nt: TGTGCCAGCAGCTTAAGAGATCCGGGACAGGGCTATGGCTACACCTTC; CDR3aa: CASSLRDPGQGYGYTF
d_gene: TRBD1; j_gene: TRBJ1-2; abundance: .; v_gene: TRBV29-1; CDR3nt: TGCAGCGGGGCGACAGGGAGCTATGGCTACACCTTC; CDR3aa: CSGATGSYGYTF
d_gene: TRBD2; j_gene: TRBJ2-5; abundance: .; v_gene: TRBV6-2/TRBV6-3; CDR3nt: TGTGCCAGCAGTTTTGCAAGCGGGAGAGTGGAGACCCAGTACTTC; CDR3aa: CASSFASGRVETQYF
d_gene: TRBD2; j_gene: TRBJ2-7; abundance: .; v_gene: TRBV7-3; CDR3nt: TGTGCCAGCAGCTTAACGGTTAGCGGGACCGAGCAGTACTTC; CDR3aa: CASSLTVSGTEQYF
d_gene: TRBD2; j_gene: TRBJ2-3; abundance: .; v_gene: TRBV9; CDR3nt: TGTGCCAGCAGCGCCCTTAGCGGGAGACACACAGATACGCAGTATTTT; CDR3aa: CASSALSGRHTDTQYF
d_gene: .; j_gene: TRBJ2-7; abundance: .; v_gene: TRBV3-1/TRBV3-2; CDR3nt: TGTGCCAGCAGTCTCCGCCAGGGGATGGCCGAGCAGTACTTC; CDR3aa: CASSLRQGMAEQYF
d_gene: .; j_gene: TRBJ2-5; abundance: .; v_gene: TRBV24-1; CDR3nt: TGTGCCACCAGTGTAGGAGGGGCCCAAGAGACCCAGTACTTC; CDR3aa: CATSVGGAQETQYF
d_gene: TRBD1; j_gene: TRBJ1-3; abundance: .; v_gene: TRBV19; CDR3nt: TGTGCCACCCGGACGGGACAGAGCTCTGGAAACACCATATATTTT; CDR3aa: CATRTGQSSGNTIYF
d_gene: TRBD1; j_gene: TRBJ2-7; abundance: .; v_gene: TRBV7-8; CDR3nt: TGTGCCAGCAGCATGACAGGGGAGCACGAGCAGTACTTC; CDR3aa: CASSMTGEHEQYF
d_gene: .; j_gene: TRBJ1-5; abundance: .; v_gene: TRBV6-5; CDR3nt: TGTGCCAGCAAGGGGCGAAGTGGGAATCAGCCCCAGCATTTT; CDR3aa: CASKGRSGNQPQHF
d_gene: .; j_gene: TRBJ1-1; abundance: .; v_gene: TRBV5-1; CDR3nt: TGCGCCAGCAGCTTGGAGGGAGGGAGGGACACTGAAGCTTTCTTT; CDR3aa: CASSLEGGRDTEAFF
d_gene: .; j_gene: TRBJ1-1; abundance: once; v_gene: TRBV7-3; CDR3nt: TGTGCCAGCAGCTTAGATCGAACAGGTGAAGCTTTCTTT; CDR3aa: CASSLDRTGEAFF
d_gene: TRBD1; j_gene: TRBJ1-5; abundance: .; v_gene: TRBV5-4; CDR3nt: TGTGCCAGCAGCTTTACAGGGGGCGGAGGTGGCAATCAGCCCCAGCATTTT; CDR3aa: CASSFTGGGGGNQPQHF
d_gene: TRBD1; j_gene: TRBJ1-3; abundance: .; v_gene: TRBV9; CDR3nt: TGTGCCAGCAGCGATTCCGGGACAGGGCCCTCTGGAAACACCATATATTTT; CDR3aa: CASSDSGTGPSGNTIYF
d_gene: .; j_gene: TRBJ1-1; abundance: once; v_gene: TRBV5-8; CDR3nt: TGTGCCAGCAGCTTTATGGCGGGGGGCACTGAAGCTTTCTTT; CDR3aa: CASSFMAGGTEAFF
d_gene: .; j_gene: TRBJ1-3; abundance: .; v_gene: TRBV9; CDR3nt: TGTGCCAGCAGTTATGGCACAGGAAACACCATATATTTT; CDR3aa: CASSYGTGNTIYF
d_gene: .; j_gene: TRBJ2-7; abundance: .; v_gene: TRBV24-1; CDR3nt: TGTGCCACCAGTGATTCAGGCAGATCTGTGTACGAGCAGTACTTC; CDR3aa: CATSDSGRSVYEQYF
d_gene: .; j_gene: TRBJ2-1; abundance: .; v_gene: TRBV5-1; CDR3nt: TGCGCCAGCAGCCCTCCCGGGAATGAGCAGTTCTTC; CDR3aa: CASSPPGNEQFF
d_gene: .; j_gene: TRBJ2-1; abundance: .; v_gene: TRBV25-1; CDR3nt: TGTGCCAGCAGTGAATATCGACTCGATGAGCAGTTCTTC; CDR3aa: CASSEYRLDEQFF
d_gene: TRBD1; j_gene: TRBJ1-2; abundance: .; v_gene: TRBV29-1; CDR3nt: TGCAGCGTTTTTGCCGGACAGGGAGATGGGCTAAATGGCTACACCTTC; CDR3aa: CSVFAGQGDGLNGYTF
d_gene: TRBD1; j_gene: TRBJ1-1; abundance: .; v_gene: TRBV24-1; CDR3nt: TGTGCCACCAGGGGACAGGGGGCAACTGAAGCTTTCTTT; CDR3aa: CATRGQGATEAFF
d_gene: .; j_gene: TRBJ1-4; abundance: once; v_gene: TRBV27; CDR3nt: TGTGCCAGCAGTCAATCTCCTGGCCTTAATGAAAAACTGTTTTTT; CDR3aa: CASSQSPGLNEKLFF
d_gene: TRBD1; j_gene: TRBJ1-1; abundance: .; v_gene: TRBV30; CDR3nt: TGTGCCTACAACAGGGGCCCGAACACTGAAGCTTTCTTT; CDR3aa: CAYNRGPNTEAFF
d_gene: TRBD2; j_gene: TRBJ2-7; abundance: .; v_gene: TRBV5-1; CDR3nt: TGCGCCAGCAGCCGGAGCGGGGCCTACGAGCAGTACTTC; CDR3aa: CASSRSGAYEQYF
d_gene: .; j_gene: TRBJ2-1; abundance: .; v_gene: TRBV2; CDR3nt: TGTGCCAGCAGTGAAGCGCTGGCCAGACAGTTCTTC; CDR3aa: CASSEALARQFF
d_gene: .; j_gene: TRBJ2-7; abundance: few; v_gene: TRBV27; CDR3nt: TGTGCCAGCAGTTTAAGACAGGCCCGGGAGCAGTACTTC; CDR3aa: CASSLRQAREQYF
d_gene: TRBD2; j_gene: TRBJ2-7; abundance: .; v_gene: TRBV6-2/TRBV6-3; CDR3nt: TGTGCCAGCAGTTATAGGAGACTAGCGATGAACTACGAGCAGTACTTC; CDR3aa: CASSYRRLAMNYEQYF
d_gene: .; j_gene: TRBJ1-5; abundance: .; v_gene: TRBV2; CDR3nt: TGTGCCAGCAGTGAAGGACAGACCTATAGCAATCAGCCCCAGCATTTT; CDR3aa: CASSEGQTYSNQPQHF
d_gene: TRBD1; j_gene: TRBJ1-4; abundance: once; v_gene: TRBV5-1; CDR3nt: TGCGCCAGCAGCTTGGGGGACAGCCTCGCCGCAGAAAAACTGTTTTTT; CDR3aa: CASSLGDSLAAEKLFF